This TCR beta chain was identified in a study of blood T cell repertoires in COVID-19. At the level of the study: Acute-phase and convalescent COVID-19 samples originated in the United States, Italy and Spain.

Here immunoSEQ multiplex PCR was the method, and the copy in TCRdb shows in-frame clones only, minus some. This table holds around 310,000 clones, approximately 89% found once. This CDR3 is built from 17 residues. V was pared by 0 bases and J by 7 bases, with 16 bases of the junction left unmatched. The germline gives CDR1 SGHRS, CDR2 YFSETQ. This clone was detected once. Cohort allocation depended upon clinical history that participants reported. Recovery meant two consecutive negative NP/OP PCR tests, professional clearance, or resolved symptoms. V and J are TRBV5-1 and TRBJ2-7, with 7 bases matching TRBD2. The receptor's source is a woman in her 30s who had recovered from COVID-19. The sequencing sample was made of PBMCs or T cells enriched from blood (not recorded which). CDR3 in amino acids: CASSLGGTAGAECEQYF. The CDR3 DNA reads TGCGCCAGCAGCTTGGGGGGTACGGCGGGAGCGGAATGTGAGCAGTACTTC.